The clone carrying this T cell receptor (beta chain) showed up just a few times. The antigen remains unidentified. This entry belongs to a study of T cells in Graves' hyperthyroidism and ophthalmopathy. Regions amplified from RNA transcripts were the TCR beta CDR3 regions. First-round RT-PCR with HTBI primers amplified the TCR CDR3 region. TCRdb re-derived calls from the multiplex PCR reads in MiXCR, one entry per CDR3 protein. Of about 510,000 distinct CDR3 sequences in the sample, around 13% were seen once. Absence of ophthalmopathy progression within 18 months defined stable Graves' hyperthyroidism. Study-wide findings and caveats: Most thyroid clonotypes that were expanded above 0.001 also turned up in blood.

Sequences were obtained from blood. This TCR was recovered from a woman between 40 and 50 years old with Graves' hyperthyroidism.

CDR3 residues: CASSETQWVAGSYNEQFF. The DNA of the CDR3 is TGTGCCAGCAGTGAAACCCAATGGGTAGCGGGCTCCTACAATGAGCAGTTCTTC. The rearrangement joins TRBV6-1 to TRBJ2-1; 7 bases align to TRBD2. CDR1 and CDR2 from the germline V gene are MNHNS and SASEGT. This CDR3 has 18 amino acids. V shed 2 bases, J shed 0 bases, and the junction held 10 bases outside the gene matches.